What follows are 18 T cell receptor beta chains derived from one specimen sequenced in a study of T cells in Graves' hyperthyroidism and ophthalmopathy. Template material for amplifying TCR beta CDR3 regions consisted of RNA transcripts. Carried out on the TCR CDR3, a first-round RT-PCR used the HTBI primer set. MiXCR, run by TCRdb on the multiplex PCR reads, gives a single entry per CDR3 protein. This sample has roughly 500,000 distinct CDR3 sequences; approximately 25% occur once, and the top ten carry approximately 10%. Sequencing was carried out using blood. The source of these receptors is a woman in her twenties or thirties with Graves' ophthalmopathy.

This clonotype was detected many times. The CDR3 DNA reads TGTGCCAGCAGCTTAGCGGAGGGGGAAGCTAACTATGGCTACACCTTC. This encodes CASSLAEGEANYGYTF. The chain couples TRBV11-1 to TRBJ1-2; a weak D match, TRBD1 (6 bases). CDR3 size: 16 residues. The germline CDR1 and CDR2 sequences are SGHAT and FQDESV (reference sequence). Deletions cut 0 bases from V and 0 bases from J, with 11 bases between. Using reference TRBV11-1 and TRBJ1-2 for the parts outside the CDR3, the full variable domain is EAEVAQSPRYKITEKSQAVAFWCDPISGHATLYWYRQILGQGPELLVQFQDESVVDDSQLPKDRFSAERLKGVDSTLKIQPAELGDSAMYLCASSLAEGEANYGYTFGSGTRLTVV.

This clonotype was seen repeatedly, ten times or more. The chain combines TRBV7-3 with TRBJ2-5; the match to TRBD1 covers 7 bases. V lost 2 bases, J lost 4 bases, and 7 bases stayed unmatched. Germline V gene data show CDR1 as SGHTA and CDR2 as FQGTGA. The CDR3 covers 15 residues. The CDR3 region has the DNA TGTGCCAGCAGCTTATTAAAGGGGGCGGGAGAGACCCAGTACTTC. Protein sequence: CASSLLKGAGETQYF.

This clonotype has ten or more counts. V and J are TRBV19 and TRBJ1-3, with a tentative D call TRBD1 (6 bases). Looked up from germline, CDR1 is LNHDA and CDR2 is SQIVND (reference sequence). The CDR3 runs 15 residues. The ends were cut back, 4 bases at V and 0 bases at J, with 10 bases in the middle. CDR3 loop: CASSTTGNSGNTIYF. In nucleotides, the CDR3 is TGTGCCAGTAGTACGACAGGAAACTCTGGAAACACCATATATTTT.

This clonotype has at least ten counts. For the CDR3, the DNA is TGTGCCAGCAGCCCACAGGGATACACTGAAGCTTTCTTT. Its translation is CASSPQGYTEAFF. The rearrangement uses TRBV7-3 and TRBJ1-1; TRBD1 might be the D (6 bases). Looked up from germline, CDR1 is SGHTA and CDR2 is FQGTGA. V was trimmed by 5 bases and J by 3 bases, leaving 10 bases between them. The CDR3 extends over 13 amino acids.

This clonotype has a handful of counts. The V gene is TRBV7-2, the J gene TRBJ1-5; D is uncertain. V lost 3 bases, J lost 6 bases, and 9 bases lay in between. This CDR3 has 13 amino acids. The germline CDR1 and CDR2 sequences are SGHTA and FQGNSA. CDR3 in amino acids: CASSFYPGQPQHF. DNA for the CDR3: TGTGCCAGCAGCTTTTATCCCGGTCAGCCCCAGCATTTT.

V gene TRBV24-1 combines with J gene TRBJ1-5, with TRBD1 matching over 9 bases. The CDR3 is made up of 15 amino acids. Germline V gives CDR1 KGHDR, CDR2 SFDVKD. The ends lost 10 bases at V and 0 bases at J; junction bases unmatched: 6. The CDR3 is CATQGAPYSNQPQHF. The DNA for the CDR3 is TGTGCCACACAGGGGGCCCCTTATAGCAATCAGCCCCAGCATTTT.

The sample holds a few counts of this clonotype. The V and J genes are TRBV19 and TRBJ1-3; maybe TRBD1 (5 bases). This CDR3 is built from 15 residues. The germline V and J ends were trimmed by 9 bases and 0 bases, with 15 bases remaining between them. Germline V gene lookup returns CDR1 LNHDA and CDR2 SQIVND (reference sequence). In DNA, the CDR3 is TGTGCCAGCGCTCTGGGACCGGACTCTGGAAACACCATATATTTT. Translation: CASALGPDSGNTIYF.

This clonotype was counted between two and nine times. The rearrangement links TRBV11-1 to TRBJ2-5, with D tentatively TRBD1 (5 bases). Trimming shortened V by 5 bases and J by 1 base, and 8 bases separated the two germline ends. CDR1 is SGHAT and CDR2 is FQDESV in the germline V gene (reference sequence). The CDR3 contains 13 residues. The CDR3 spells CASSHQGQETQYF. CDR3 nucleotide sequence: TGTGCCAGCAGCCACCAGGGCCAAGAGACCCAGTACTTC.

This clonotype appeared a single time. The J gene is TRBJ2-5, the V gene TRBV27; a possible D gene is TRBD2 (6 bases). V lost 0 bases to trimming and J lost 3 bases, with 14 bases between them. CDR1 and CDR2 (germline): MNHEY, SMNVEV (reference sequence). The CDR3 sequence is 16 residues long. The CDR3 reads CASSLSYGRGKETQYF. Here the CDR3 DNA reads TGTGCCAGCAGTTTATCTTACGGACGGGGGAAAGAGACCCAGTACTTC.

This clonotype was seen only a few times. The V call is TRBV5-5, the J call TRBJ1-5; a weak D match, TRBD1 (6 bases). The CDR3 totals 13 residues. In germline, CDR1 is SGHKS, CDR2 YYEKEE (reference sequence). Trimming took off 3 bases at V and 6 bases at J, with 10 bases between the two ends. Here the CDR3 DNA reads TGTGCCAGCAGCTCTACAGGGCCTCAGCCCCAGCATTTT. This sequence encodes CASSSTGPQPQHF. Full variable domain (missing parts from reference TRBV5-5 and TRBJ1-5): DAGVTQSPTHLIKTRGQQVTLRCSPISGHKSVSWYQQVLGQGPQFIFQYYEKEERGRGNFPDRFSARQFPNYSSELNVNALLLGDSALYLCASSSTGPQPQHFGDGTRLSIL.

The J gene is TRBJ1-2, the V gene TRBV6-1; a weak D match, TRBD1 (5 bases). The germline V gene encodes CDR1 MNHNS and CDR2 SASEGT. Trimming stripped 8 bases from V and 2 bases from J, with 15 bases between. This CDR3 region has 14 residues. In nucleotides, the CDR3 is TGTGCCAGCCCCCAGGTCAGGGACAACTATGGCTACACCTTC. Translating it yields CASPQVRDNYGYTF.

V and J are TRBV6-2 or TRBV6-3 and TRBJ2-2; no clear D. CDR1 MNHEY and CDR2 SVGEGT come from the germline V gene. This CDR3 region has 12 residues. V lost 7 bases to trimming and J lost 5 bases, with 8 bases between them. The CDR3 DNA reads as TGTGCCAGCACCGAACAAACCGGGGAGCTGTTTTTT. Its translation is CASTEQTGELFF.

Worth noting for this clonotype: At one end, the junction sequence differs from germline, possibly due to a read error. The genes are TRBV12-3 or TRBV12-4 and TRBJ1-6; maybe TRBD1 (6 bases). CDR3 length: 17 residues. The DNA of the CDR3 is TGTGCCAGCAGTTTAGGGGCAGGGGAGGGAGACGATTCACCCATCCACTTT. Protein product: CASSLGAGEGDDSPIHF.

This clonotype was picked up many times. The CDR3 region has the DNA TGTGCCAGCAGTTTACGCGGTAGGGGGGTCTTAACGTCTGGGGCCAACGTCCTGACTTTC. Protein: CASSLRGRGVLTSGANVLTF. The gene calls are TRBV12-3 or TRBV12-4 and TRBJ2-6; D is tentatively TRBD1 or TRBD2 (6 bases each). The CDR3 runs 20 residues. Trimming took 2 bases from V and 1 from J, leaving 21 bases between them.

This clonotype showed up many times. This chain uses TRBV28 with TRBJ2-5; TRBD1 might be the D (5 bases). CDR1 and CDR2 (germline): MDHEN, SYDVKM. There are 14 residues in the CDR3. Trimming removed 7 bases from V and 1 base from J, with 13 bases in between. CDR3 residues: CASNLRQSQETQYF. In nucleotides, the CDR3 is TGTGCCAGCAATCTCCGACAGAGCCAAGAGACCCAGTACTTC. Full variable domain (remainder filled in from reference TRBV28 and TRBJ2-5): DVKVTQSSRYLVKRTGEKVFLECVQDMDHENMFWYRQDPGLGLRLIYFSYDVKMKEKGDIPEGYSVSREKKERFSLILESASTNQTSMYLCASNLRQSQETQYFGPGTRLLVL.

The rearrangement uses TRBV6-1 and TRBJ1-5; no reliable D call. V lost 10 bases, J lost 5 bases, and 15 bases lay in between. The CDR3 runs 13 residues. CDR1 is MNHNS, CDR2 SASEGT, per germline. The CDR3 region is CAIRRGRDQPQHF. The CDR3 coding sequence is TGTGCCATACGTCGGGGTCGTGATCAGCCCCAGCATTTT.

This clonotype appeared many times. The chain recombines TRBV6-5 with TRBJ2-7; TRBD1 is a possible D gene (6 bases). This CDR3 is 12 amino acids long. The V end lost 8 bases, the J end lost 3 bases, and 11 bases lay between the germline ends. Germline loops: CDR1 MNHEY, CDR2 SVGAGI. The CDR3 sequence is CASEDSFYEQYF. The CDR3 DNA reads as TGTGCCAGCGAGGACAGCTTCTACGAGCAGTACTTC.

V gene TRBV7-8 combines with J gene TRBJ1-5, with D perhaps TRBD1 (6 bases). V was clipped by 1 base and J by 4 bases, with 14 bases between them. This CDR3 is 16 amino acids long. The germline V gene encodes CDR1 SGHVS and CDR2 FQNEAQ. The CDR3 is CASSLDYREGNQPQHF. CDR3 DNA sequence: TGTGCCAGCAGCTTAGATTACAGGGAAGGGAATCAGCCCCAGCATTTT.